What follows are 30 T cell receptor beta chains derived from one specimen sequenced in a study of T cells after yellow fever vaccination. TCRdb re-derived calls from the 5' RACE reads in MiXCR, one entry per CDR3 protein. The top ten hold less than 0.95% of the sample, which has approximately 140,000 distinct CDR3 sequences, roughly 8% seen once. The sequenced sample was CD4+ T cells sorted from PBMCs, obtained 5 days after the yellow fever booster vaccination. These receptors originate from a young man who received the YFV17D yellow fever vaccine.

Many counts were recorded for this clonotype. For the CDR3, the DNA is TGTGCCAGCAGCCAATTCGGGACAGGGGACTCACCCCTCCACTTT. Translated: CASSQFGTGDSPLHF. This sequence joins TRBV4-2 and TRBJ1-6; 10 positions match TRBD1. Trimming at V came to 2 bases and at J to 10 bases, leaving 5 bases not matched to a gene. Germline lookup yields CDR1 LGHNA and CDR2 YNFKEQ. The CDR3 runs to 15 residues.

The V call is TRBV2, the J call TRBJ1-5; 11 bases agree with TRBD1. The V gene's germline CDR1 is SNHLY and CDR2 FYNNEI. The CDR3 consists of 15 residues. Trimming took 5 bases from V and 5 from J; bases not matched to a gene: 5. CDR3 amino acids: CASSSPGQGDQPQHF. The CDR3 DNA sequence: TGTGCCAGCAGTAGCCCGGGACAGGGGGATCAGCCCCAGCATTTT.

In regard to this clonotype: A clone one base away is much larger, so this may be a read error. The J gene is TRBJ2-7, the V gene TRBV23-1, with D perhaps TRBD1 (6 bases). TRBV23-1 is noted as an ORF with a role that remains uncertain. CDR3 size: 15 residues. The V end lost 5 bases, the J end lost 3 bases, and 17 bases lay between the germline ends. CDR3 region: CASSKWRQELYEQYF. The CDR3 nucleotides read TGCGCCAGCAGTAAATGGAGACAGGAACTCTACGAGCAGTACTTC.

This clonotype was detected many times. The V call is TRBV27, the J call TRBJ2-7; 15 bases match TRBD2. The V segment lost 6 bases and the J segment 6 bases; nucleotides outside the gene matches: 6. The CDR3 runs 15 residues. The germline gives CDR1 MNHEY, CDR2 SMNVEV (reference sequence). DNA of the CDR3: TGTGCCAGCAGAAACCAGGGACTAGCGGGAGGCGAGCAGTACTTC. Translating gives CASRNQGLAGGEQYF.

This clonotype was counted ten times or more. The CDR3 DNA sequence: TGTGCCAGCAGATCCTTAGAGGGAGATACGCAGTATTTT. Amino acids: CASRSLEGDTQYF. The chain uses TRBV12-3 or TRBV12-4 and TRBJ2-3; the D gene is possibly TRBD2 (5 bases). V was cut by 6 bases and J by 5 bases, with 12 bases left in between. This CDR3 is 13 amino acids long.

V and J are TRBV30 and TRBJ1-2, with 7 positions matching TRBD1. The junction had 7 bases not matched to a gene; V was cut back by 1 base and J by 5 bases. This CDR3 is built from 14 residues. The germline CDR1 and CDR2 sequences are GTSNPN and SVGIG (reference sequence). The CDR3 here is CAWSADRDYYGYTF. The DNA of the CDR3 is TGTGCCTGGAGTGCCGACAGGGACTATTATGGCTACACCTTC.

About this clonotype itself: A clone one base away is much larger, so this may be a read error. The CDR3 loop is CASSWTARWNQPQHF. The CDR3 bases are TGTGCCAGCAGTTGGACAGCCAGGTGGAATCAGCCCCAGCATTTT. The chain carries TRBV6-2 or TRBV6-3 and TRBJ1-5; tentative D call: TRBD1 (6 bases). Germline V gene sequence: CDR1 MNHEY, CDR2 SVGEGT. The CDR3 sequence is 15 residues long. Trimming stripped 4 bases from V and 4 bases from J, with 14 bases between.

CDR3 coding DNA: TGTGCCAGCAGCTTAGCCAGCCACAATCAGCCCCAGCATTTT. This codes for CASSLASHNQPQHF. V and J are TRBV7-8 and TRBJ1-5; D not certain. The V gene's germline CDR1 is SGHVS and CDR2 FQNEAQ. The V end lost 0 bases, the J end lost 3 bases, and 6 bases lay between the germline ends. This CDR3 spans 14 amino acids.

This clonotype was seen a handful of times. V is TRBV27 and J is TRBJ1-2; 7 positions agree with TRBD1. Germline V gene lookup returns CDR1 MNHEY and CDR2 SMNVEV (reference sequence). The CDR3 is made up of 13 amino acids. V lost 6 bases and J lost 4; bases outside the gene matches: 5. CDR3 residues: CASSRDSIYGYTF. CDR3 nucleotides: TGTGCCAGCAGCCGGGACAGCATCTATGGCTACACCTTC.

The chain recombines TRBV25-1 with TRBJ2-7; D is uncertain. Germline V gene sequence: CDR1 MGHDK, CDR2 SYGVNS. CDR3 length equals 15 residues. The V end lost 1 base, the J end lost 2 bases, and 12 bases lay between the germline ends. CDR3 nucleotides: TGTGCCAGCAGTGAATGGGGAAGGCCAACCTACGAGCAGTACTTC. It encodes CASSEWGRPTYEQYF.

This clonotype was recorded at least ten times. This CDR3 is CASSQGGTRMDTQYF. The DNA of the CDR3 is TGTGCCAGCAGCCAAGGGGGGACCCGGATGGATACGCAGTATTTT. The gene calls are TRBV3-1 and TRBJ2-3; D tentatively fits TRBD1 or TRBD2 (5 bases each). The ends were cut back, 1 base at V and 6 bases at J, with 14 bases in the middle. This CDR3 comprises 15 residues. Germline CDR1 LGHDT, CDR2 YNNKEL (reference sequence).

This clonotype was seen more than once but under ten times. This chain links TRBV11-3 with TRBJ2-7; 13 bases agree with TRBD2. Germline V CDR1 and CDR2: SGHNT, YENEEA. The trim removed 1 base at V and 3 bases at J, leaving 9 bases unmatched. CDR3 size: 18 residues. Here the CDR3 DNA reads TGTGCCAGCAGCTTAGTGGGGACTAGCGGGGTAACTTTCTACGAGCAGTACTTC. Translating it yields CASSLVGTSGVTFYEQYF.

This clonotype was counted ten times or more. The chain recombines TRBV12-3 or TRBV12-4 with TRBJ2-2; possibly TRBD1 for D (5 bases). Trimming took off 10 bases at V and 3 bases at J, with 15 bases between the two ends. The CDR3 has 14 amino acids. CDR3 DNA: TGTGCCACCAGAGCGACAGCTGACACCGGGGAGCTGTTTTTT. It codes for CATRATADTGELFF.

This clonotype was observed at least ten times. V gene TRBV20-1 combines with J gene TRBJ2-4; the match to TRBD1 covers 7 bases. V lost 5 bases and J lost 0; bases outside the gene matches: 13. This CDR3 is built from 17 residues. Germline V gene data show CDR1 as DFQATT and CDR2 as SNEGSKA (reference sequence). The CDR3 sequence: CSARMQTGNPAKNIQYF. In DNA, the CDR3 is TGCAGTGCTCGGATGCAGACAGGGAACCCAGCCAAAAACATTCAGTACTTC.

In its sample, this clonotype was seen many times. The J gene is TRBJ2-2, the V gene TRBV3-1, with unresolved D. V lost 2 bases and J 5 bases, leaving 6 bases between the germline ends. Germline assignment: CDR1 LGHDT and CDR2 YNNKEL (reference sequence). This CDR3 spans 13 amino acids. The chain's CDR3 is CASSQIGTGELFF. DNA of the CDR3: TGTGCCAGCAGCCAAATCGGAACCGGGGAGCTGTTTTTT.

This sequence joins TRBV12-2 and TRBJ1-2; the table's D call TRBD1 went unverified against the DNA. TRBV12-2 is recorded as a pseudogene. This CDR3 comprises 13 residues. The CDR3: CPLLQGYCNGYTF. In nucleotides, the CDR3 is TGCCCCCTATTACAGGGGTACTGTAATGGCTACACCTTC.

In this sample, this clonotype turned up many times. The chain couples TRBV3-1 to TRBJ2-2; possible D gene TRBD2, 5 bases. The V and J ends lost 1 base and 4 bases respectively, with 7 bases between them. The germline CDR1 and CDR2 sequences are LGHDT and YNNKEL (reference sequence). The CDR3 totals 14 residues. In nucleotides, the CDR3 is TGTGCCAGCAGCCAAGGCCGGGGCACCGGGGAGCTGTTTTTT. It translates to CASSQGRGTGELFF.

This clonotype was found many times. The chain employs TRBV20-1 and TRBJ2-3, with 9 bases identical to TRBD2. This CDR3 is built from 15 residues. V shed 4 bases, J shed 1 base, and the junction held 6 bases outside the gene matches. The germline gives CDR1 DFQATT, CDR2 SNEGSKA (reference sequence). The CDR3 bases are TGCAGTGCTATCACCGGCGGGAGGGGCACAGATACGCAGTATTTT. Translation gives CSAITGGRGTDTQYF.

This clonotype was counted ten times or more. CDR3 coding DNA: TGTGCCAGCAGCGAGGGGGAGACCCAGTACTTC. It codes for CASSEGETQYF. The rearrangement links TRBV12-3 or TRBV12-4 to TRBJ2-5; D possibly matches TRBD1 or TRBD2 (5 bases each). Trimming took 6 bases from V and 5 from J, leaving 7 bases between them. This CDR3 has 11 amino acids.

This clonotype was seen many times. V gene TRBV20-1 combines with J gene TRBJ2-7; TRBD1 matches 9 bases. The CDR3 spans 14 residues. From germline, CDR1 is DFQATT and CDR2 SNEGSKA (reference sequence). The junction had 5 bases not matched to a gene; V was cut back by 3 bases and J by 2 bases. CDR3 nucleotide sequence: TGCAGTGCTAGGGGGACAGGGATAACCTACGAGCAGTACTTC. It codes for CSARGTGITYEQYF.

This clonotype appeared many times. This chain links TRBV20-1 with TRBJ2-2; a possible D gene is TRBD2 (6 bases). The germline gives CDR1 DFQATT, CDR2 SNEGSKA (reference sequence). The CDR3 is made up of 15 amino acids. Trimming took off 3 bases at V and 7 bases at J, with 18 bases between the two ends. The DNA for the CDR3 is TGCAGTGCTAGTTGGACTAAGCGGGCCCTCGGGGAGCTGTTTTTT. Translated, it gives CSASWTKRALGELFF.

This clonotype was recorded many times. The chain is built from TRBV24-1 and TRBJ2-1; D may be TRBD2 (6 bases). Trimming removed 4 bases from V and 6 bases from J, with 15 bases in between. This CDR3 region has 15 residues. CDR1 and CDR2 from the germline V gene are KGHDR and SFDVKD. CDR3 sequence (DNA): TGTGCCACCAGTGACCCAAGCGGGCCGGGCAATGAGCAGTTCTTC. It is translated as CATSDPSGPGNEQFF.

This chain uses TRBV5-1 with TRBJ2-1, with 13 nucleotides matching TRBD2. This CDR3 has 15 residues. CDR1 and CDR2 (germline): SGHRS, YFSETQ. The junction had 4 bases not matched to a gene; V was cut back by 3 bases and J by 7 bases. The CDR3 sequence is CASSYETSGRNEQFF. CDR3 DNA sequence: TGCGCCAGCAGCTACGAGACTAGCGGGAGGAATGAGCAGTTCTTC. The full variable domain, with the rest looked up from reference TRBV5-1 and TRBJ2-1, is KAGVTQTPRYLIKTRGQQVTLSCSPISGHRSVSWYQQTPGQGLQFLFEYFSETQRNKGNFPGRFSGRQFSNSRSEMNVSTLELGDSALYLCASSYETSGRNEQFFGPGTRLTVL.

This clonotype was counted once. A read error is possible here, since a much larger clone lies one base away. V and J are TRBV5-1 and TRBJ2-5, with D maybe TRBD2 (6 bases). Per germline, CDR1 SGHRS and CDR2 YFSETQ. The V end lost 6 bases, the J end lost 4 bases, and 19 bases lay between the germline ends. This CDR3 has 15 amino acids. The CDR3 is CASTRGGPGIETQYF. The CDR3 DNA reads TGCGCCAGCACTAGAGGAGGGCCCGGTATAGAGACCCAGTACTTC. Full variable domain (missing parts from reference TRBV5-1 and TRBJ2-5): KAGVTQTPRYLIKTRGQQVTLSCSPISGHRSVSWYQQTPGQGLQFLFEYFSETQRNKGNFPGRFSGRQFSNSRSEMNVSTLELGDSALYLCASTRGGPGIETQYFGPGTRLLVL.

In its sample, this clonotype was seen many times. The chain combines TRBV28 with TRBJ2-4; the match to TRBD1 covers 8 bases. The CDR3 totals 16 residues. Germline V gene sequence: CDR1 MDHEN, CDR2 SYDVKM. V was clipped by 5 bases and J by 0 bases; unmatched bases: 6. The CDR3 spells CASSIRDRLAKNIQYF. The DNA for the CDR3 is TGTGCCAGCAGTATCCGGGACAGGCTAGCCAAAAACATTCAGTACTTC. Based on the CDR3 plus reference TRBV28 and TRBJ2-4, the full variable domain is DVKVTQSSRYLVKRTGEKVFLECVQDMDHENMFWYRQDPGLGLRLIYFSYDVKMKEKGDIPEGYSVSREKKERFSLILESASTNQTSMYLCASSIRDRLAKNIQYFGAGTRLSVL.

In its sample, this clonotype was seen a few times. The rearrangement joins TRBV5-5 to TRBJ1-1; D ambiguous. V was clipped by 4 bases and J by 4 bases, with 14 bases between them. Germline assignment: CDR1 SGHKS and CDR2 YYEKEE (reference sequence). This CDR3 spans 14 amino acids. The DNA for the CDR3 is TGTGCCAGCAGCCCCCGACCGGTGGTCACTGAAGCTTTCTTT. This codes for CASSPRPVVTEAFF.

Many counts were recorded for this clonotype. The chain combines TRBV4-1 with TRBJ1-4; 7 nucleotides align to TRBD1. V trimming: 4 bases; J trimming: 8 bases; junction bases outside the gene matches: 7. This CDR3 has 14 residues. In germline, CDR1 is MGHRA, CDR2 YSYEKL. CDR3 nucleotide sequence: TGCGCCAGCAGCCGCGACAGGGACTACGAAAAACTGTTTTTT. It codes for CASSRDRDYEKLFF.

Of note for this clonotype: It may be a read error: a sequence one base away is much more abundant. The CDR3 bases are TGTGCCAATTATACCGGGCCTCCGGAGACCCAGTACTTC. Amino acid sequence: CANYTGPPETQYF. The rearrangement joins TRBV15 to TRBJ2-5; D is unresolved. From germline, CDR1 is LNHNV and CDR2 YYDKDF (reference sequence). V lost 10 bases and J lost 5, with 17 bases in between. There are 13 residues in the CDR3.

At least ten counts were recorded for this clonotype. The rearrangement uses TRBV3-1 and TRBJ2-1; D gene uncertain. V lost 3 bases and J 10 bases, leaving 10 bases between the germline ends. The CDR3 sequence is 12 residues long. In germline, CDR1 is LGHDT, CDR2 YNNKEL (reference sequence). In nucleotides, the CDR3 is TGTGCCAGCAGCCACCGAACTGGCGAGCAGTTCTTC. It translates to CASSHRTGEQFF.

In its sample, this clonotype was seen many times. The CDR3 here is CASSDSKGGRAYNEQYF. The CDR3 nucleotides are TGTGCCAGCAGTGACTCGAAGGGCGGGAGGGCTTACAACGAGCAGTACTTC. This chain uses TRBV6-4 with TRBJ2-7, with 9 bases aligning to TRBD2. The V segment lost 0 bases and the J segment 5 bases; nucleotides outside the gene matches: 11. CDR3 length: 17 residues. Germline lookup yields CDR1 MRHNA and CDR2 SNTAGT.